These 20 T cell receptor beta chains share one sample of origin, sequenced in a study of cytomegalovirus exposure and HLA in healthy donors. The PCR had 60 Vbeta and 13 Jbeta primers. Method: immunoSEQ multiplex PCR; TCRdb's copy keeps in-frame clones and lacks some. The sample includes fewer than 110,000 clones, 76% of them seen just once. Specimen: PBMCs. The receptors stem from a young woman in good health and CMV-seropositive.

V gene TRBV5-1 combines with J gene TRBJ2-7; unclear D gene. In germline, CDR1 is SGHRS, CDR2 YFSETQ. The CDR3 runs to 14 residues. Trimming took off 0 bases at V and 0 bases at J, with 7 bases between the two ends. The CDR3 reads CASSLVGSSYEQYF. CDR3 nucleotides: TGCGCCAGCAGCTTGGTGGGCAGCTCCTACGAGCAGTACTTC.

The chain recombines TRBV6-5 with TRBJ2-2; the match to TRBD1 covers 7 bases. With V trimmed by 2 bases and J by 3 bases, 3 bases remained unmatched. The germline gives CDR1 MNHEY, CDR2 SVGAGI. The CDR3 loop spans 15 amino acids. DNA of the CDR3: TGTGCCAGCAGTTACCTTGACAGGGACACCGGGGAGCTGTTTTTT. This encodes CASSYLDRDTGELFF.

V gene TRBV5-1 combines with J gene TRBJ2-3, with 8 bases matching TRBD2. The V gene end was trimmed by 5 bases and the J gene end by 6 bases; junction bases not matched to a gene: 5. There are 13 residues in the CDR3. The germline CDR1 and CDR2 sequences are SGHRS and YFSETQ. The CDR3 nucleotides read TGCGCCAGCAGTCGGGGGGGGCTGGATACGCAGTATTTT. Amino acid sequence: CASSRGGLDTQYF.

This chain links TRBV27 with TRBJ1-5; D not certain. The V end lost 3 bases, the J end lost 6 bases, and 6 bases lay between the germline ends. The CDR3 has 12 residues. Germline CDR1 is MNHEY and CDR2 is SMNVEV (reference sequence). For the CDR3, the DNA is TGTGCCAGCAGTTTTTCCAGTCAGCCCCAGCATTTT. Protein product: CASSFSSQPQHF.

This clone was recorded a few times. The chain uses TRBV2 and TRBJ1-4; 8 positions agree with TRBD1. Germline lookup yields CDR1 SNHLY and CDR2 FYNNEI. There are 13 residues in the CDR3. V shed 6 bases, J shed 5 bases, and the junction held 2 bases outside the gene matches. The CDR3 coding sequence is TGTGCCAGCAGGGGACAGGTCAATGAAAAACTGTTTTTT. As protein: CASRGQVNEKLFF.

This clone has just one count. This chain joins TRBV7-9 and TRBJ1-1; TRBD1 matches at 9 bases. There are 15 residues in the CDR3. V gave up 4 bases and J gave up 1 base; unmatched junction bases: 4. Germline lookup yields CDR1 SEHNR and CDR2 FQNEAQ (reference sequence). CDR3 nucleotides: TGTGCCAGCAGCTCCCGGGACAGGGAGAACACTGAAGCTTTCTTT. Its translation: CASSSRDRENTEAFF.

This rearrangement joins TRBV7-8 to TRBJ1-3; D gene ambiguous. V lost 0 bases, J lost 6 bases, and 12 bases lay in between. The germline CDR1 and CDR2 sequences are SGHVS and FQNEAQ. The CDR3 has 15 residues. CDR3 region: CASSLAGRSLNTIYF. CDR3 nucleotides: TGTGCCAGCAGCTTAGCAGGCAGGTCCCTAAACACCATATATTTT.

The sample holds a few counts of this clone. The chain links TRBV7-3 to TRBJ2-5; D perhaps matches TRBD2 (6 bases). The V end lost 3 bases, the J end lost 7 bases, and 9 bases lay between the germline ends. There are 12 residues in the CDR3. The V gene's germline CDR1 is SGHTA and CDR2 FQGTGA. The CDR3 sequence is CASSLQEGTQYF. The DNA of the CDR3 is TGTGCCAGCAGCTTGCAGGAGGGGACCCAGTACTTC.

The V call is TRBV5-6, the J call TRBJ1-2; TRBD1 might be the D (5 bases). V was clipped by 0 bases and J by 4 bases, with 10 bases between them. The V gene's germline CDR1 is SGHDT and CDR2 YYEEEE. The CDR3 has 14 residues. The CDR3 is CASSLVDSFYGYTF. The CDR3 DNA reads as TGTGCCAGCAGCTTGGTAGACAGCTTCTATGGCTACACCTTC.

This clone was found a few times. The chain joins TRBV19 to TRBJ1-2; a weak D match, TRBD1 (6 bases). CDR3 length: 14 residues. Germline CDR1 LNHDA, CDR2 SQIVND (reference sequence). Trimming left V 7 bases short and J 3 bases short, with 15 bases between. The CDR3 bases are TGTGCCAGTACTAAAACAGGGTTGGACTATGGCTACACCTTC. Residues: CASTKTGLDYGYTF. The full variable domain, its missing parts supplied by reference TRBV19 and TRBJ1-2, is DGGITQSPKYLFRKEGQNVTLSCEQNLNHDAMYWYRQDPGQGLRLIYYSQIVNDFQKGDIAEGYSVSREKKESFPLTVTSAQKNPTAFYLCASTKTGLDYGYTFGSGTRLTVV.

J is TRBJ2-7 and V is TRBV9; possibly TRBD1 for D (5 bases). V shed 2 bases and J shed 3 bases, with 15 bases lying between them. The germline CDR1 and CDR2 sequences are SGDLS and YYNGEE. There are 15 residues in the CDR3. This CDR3 reads CASSVRAGPYYEQYF. The CDR3 bases are TGTGCCAGCAGCGTCAGGGCCGGCCCCTACTACGAGCAGTACTTC.

The sample holds one count of this clone. The genes are TRBV4-2 and TRBJ2-7; 7 bases fit TRBD1. With 0 bases clipped from V and 2 bases from J, the junction kept 7 bases outside the gene matches. Per germline, CDR1 LGHNA and CDR2 YNFKEQ. This CDR3 is 16 amino acids long. CDR3 amino acids: CASSQDSGDSPYEQYF. CDR3 bases: TGTGCCAGCAGCCAAGATAGTGGGGACAGCCCCTACGAGCAGTACTTC.

The chain couples TRBV27 to TRBJ2-5, with 13 bases lining up with TRBD2. The DNA end lines up better with TRBJ2-7; the J call may be wrong. Per the germline V gene, CDR1 is MNHEY and CDR2 is SMNVEV (reference sequence). The CDR3 totals 14 residues. The DNA of the CDR3 is TGTGCCAGCAGTGGGACTAGCGGGGCCTACGAGCAGTACTTC. Protein product: CASSGTSGAYEQYF.

This chain connects TRBV4-3 to TRBJ2-1; 8 bases fit TRBD2. Looked up from germline, CDR1 is LGHNA and CDR2 is YSLEER. The CDR3 totals 17 residues. The V gene end was trimmed by 0 bases and the J gene end by 4 bases; junction bases not matched to a gene: 8. CDR3 sequence reads: CASSQDPPQREYNEQFF. In nucleotides, the CDR3 is TGCGCCAGCAGCCAAGACCCCCCTCAGCGGGAGTACAATGAGCAGTTCTTC.

This clone has only a few counts. The chain is built from TRBV2 and TRBJ2-1, with TRBD1 identical over 7 bases. V was pared by 6 bases and J by 5 bases, with 4 bases of the junction left unmatched. This CDR3 comprises 13 residues. Germline V gene data show CDR1 as SNHLY and CDR2 as FYNNEI. This CDR3 is CASRDTGDNEQFF. For the CDR3, the DNA is TGTGCCAGCAGGGATACAGGGGACAATGAGCAGTTCTTC.

This clone was observed a few times. The chain has TRBV6-1 and TRBJ2-3; 7 bases align to TRBD2. This CDR3 contains 16 residues. Per the germline V gene, CDR1 is MNHNS and CDR2 is SASEGT. The junction had 7 bases not matched to a gene; V was cut back by 3 bases and J by 1 base. CDR3 sequence reads: CASSDPPSGGTDTQYF. DNA of the CDR3: TGTGCCAGCAGTGACCCCCCTAGCGGAGGCACAGATACGCAGTATTTT.

V is TRBV7-9 and J is TRBJ2-5, with D unresolved. The germline V and J ends were trimmed by 4 bases and 0 bases, with 6 bases remaining between them. CDR1 is SEHNR and CDR2 is FQNEAQ in the germline V gene (reference sequence). The CDR3 totals 13 residues. DNA for the CDR3: TGTGCCAGCAGCTCCCCGTACCAAGAGACCCAGTACTTC. The encoded protein is CASSSPYQETQYF.

The V call is TRBV7-6, the J call TRBJ2-2, with D perhaps matching TRBD2 (5 bases). V was trimmed by 7 bases and J by 10 bases, leaving 10 bases between them. The germline CDR1 and CDR2 sequences are SGHVS and FNYEAQ. The CDR3 extends over 11 amino acids. The CDR3 DNA follows: TGTGCCAGCACCTTGGGAGAGGAGCTGTTTTTT. This encodes CASTLGEELFF.

The V and J genes are TRBV14 and TRBJ2-7; D possibly corresponds to TRBD1 (7 bases). The germline CDR1 and CDR2 sequences are SGHDN and FVKESK. The CDR3 covers 13 residues. The germline V and J ends were trimmed by 3 bases and 4 bases, with 10 bases remaining between them. The CDR3 DNA reads as TGTGCCAGCAGCCACAGGGGGGAATACGAGCAGTACTTC. The encoded protein is CASSHRGEYEQYF.

V gene TRBV9 combines with J gene TRBJ2-1, with a weak D call TRBD2 (7 bases). Germline lookup yields CDR1 SGDLS and CDR2 YYNGEE. V was pared by 0 bases and J by 14 bases, with 15 bases between. The CDR3 has 13 residues. CDR3: CASSVEGGASKFF. As DNA, the CDR3 is TGTGCCAGCAGCGTAGAAGGGGGGGCCTCGAAGTTCTTC.